A single sample is the source of the 10 T cell receptor beta chains below, sequenced in a study of identical twins. TCRdb reprocessed the 5' RACE reads with MiXCR, giving one entry per CDR3 protein. The sample has some 630,000 distinct CDR3 sequences; under 8.5% are singletons. This same sample was also taken into another study, of yellow fever vaccine responses in identical twins.

The sample comprised PBMCs. Receptors were obtained from a woman aged 18-29 years in good health.

The chain carries TRBV18 and TRBJ2-3; D call uncertain. V was clipped by 0 bases and J by 0 bases, with 13 bases between them. The CDR3 spans 17 residues. Germline V gene lookup returns CDR1 KGHSH and CDR2 LQKENI. Here the CDR3 DNA reads TGTGCCAGCTCACCACCCCCCGGAAGCCTCAGCACAGATACGCAGTATTTT. Translating gives CASSPPPGSLSTDTQYF.

This clonotype has a handful of counts. The CDR3 coding sequence is TGTGCCAGCAGCCAAGATTGGCAGGCGCCTGAAGCTTTCTTT. This encodes CASSQDWQAPEAFF. The rearrangement uses TRBV4-2 and TRBJ1-1; D is unresolved. Germline V gene data show CDR1 as LGHNA and CDR2 as YNFKEQ. CDR3 length: 14 amino acids. Trimming stripped 0 bases from V and 6 bases from J, with 11 bases between.

This chain links TRBV24-1 with TRBJ2-1; 8 nucleotides agree with TRBD1. CDR1 is KGHDR and CDR2 is SFDVKD in the germline V gene. V lost 7 bases to trimming and J lost 4 bases; unmatched junction nucleotides: 5. The CDR3 has 14 residues. CDR3: CATRDGTGYNEQFF. As DNA, the CDR3 is TGTGCCACCAGGGACGGGACAGGTTACAATGAGCAGTTCTTC.

The chain links TRBV4-2 to TRBJ2-2, with 7 bases fitting TRBD1. The ends lost 2 bases at V and 7 bases at J; junction bases unmatched: 4. Per germline, CDR1 LGHNA and CDR2 YNFKEQ. The CDR3 length is 14 residues. CDR3 bases: TGTGCCAGCAGCCAACGACAGGGCGGCGGGGAGCTGTTTTTT. Translating it yields CASSQRQGGGELFF.

This clonotype came up a few times. V gene TRBV2 combines with J gene TRBJ2-1, with unresolved D. The germline CDR1 and CDR2 sequences are SNHLY and FYNNEI. V was shortened by 0 bases and J by 2 bases, with 8 bases between the two germline ends. This CDR3 has 15 amino acids. DNA of the CDR3: TGTGCCAGCAGTGAAGCCGCGGTGACCTACAATGAGCAGTTCTTC. Residues: CASSEAAVTYNEQFF.

The chain employs TRBV6-5 and TRBJ1-2, with D unclear. Trimming removed 1 base at V and 7 bases at J, with 4 bases between. CDR1 is MNHEY, CDR2 SVGAGI, per germline. CDR3 length equals 11 residues. The CDR3 DNA sequence: TGTGCCAGCAGTTACTTGGGTGGCTACACCTTC. Residues: CASSYLGGYTF.

This clonotype was counted only a few times. The J gene is TRBJ2-3, the V gene TRBV7-7; D might be TRBD1 (5 bases). Per germline, CDR1 SSHAT and CDR2 FNYEAQ (reference sequence). The CDR3 contains 13 residues. Trimming stripped 2 bases from V and 5 bases from J, with 8 bases between. CDR3 DNA: TGTGCCAGCAGCTTAAACAGGAGAGATACGCAGTATTTT. Translation: CASSLNRRDTQYF.

This clonotype was detected a few times. The J gene is TRBJ1-5, the V gene TRBV15; TRBD1 aligns across 7 bases. The germline CDR1 and CDR2 sequences are LNHNV and YYDKDF (reference sequence). The CDR3 loop spans 13 amino acids. The V and J ends lost 9 bases and 3 bases, in that order; junction bases with no gene match: 5. The CDR3 sequence is CATAGGDNQPQHF. Here the CDR3 DNA reads TGTGCCACGGCAGGGGGGGACAATCAGCCCCAGCATTTT.

This clonotype has a count of ten or more. The chain couples TRBV12-3 or TRBV12-4 to TRBJ2-7; no definite D call. V lost 5 bases and J lost 0, with 11 bases in between. The CDR3 length is 14 residues. The CDR3 loop reads CASSPGGNSYEQYF. Here the CDR3 DNA reads TGTGCCAGCAGTCCGGGTGGGAACTCCTACGAGCAGTACTTC.

This clonotype was seen many times. The chain carries TRBV12-3 or TRBV12-4 and TRBJ1-1; a weak D match, TRBD1 (6 bases). The V gene lost 2 bases and the J gene lost 3 bases, with 13 bases spanning the gap. This CDR3 region has 15 residues. As DNA, the CDR3 is TGTGCCAGCAGTTTAAACAGGGATAGTGACACTGAAGCTTTCTTT. This encodes CASSLNRDSDTEAFF.